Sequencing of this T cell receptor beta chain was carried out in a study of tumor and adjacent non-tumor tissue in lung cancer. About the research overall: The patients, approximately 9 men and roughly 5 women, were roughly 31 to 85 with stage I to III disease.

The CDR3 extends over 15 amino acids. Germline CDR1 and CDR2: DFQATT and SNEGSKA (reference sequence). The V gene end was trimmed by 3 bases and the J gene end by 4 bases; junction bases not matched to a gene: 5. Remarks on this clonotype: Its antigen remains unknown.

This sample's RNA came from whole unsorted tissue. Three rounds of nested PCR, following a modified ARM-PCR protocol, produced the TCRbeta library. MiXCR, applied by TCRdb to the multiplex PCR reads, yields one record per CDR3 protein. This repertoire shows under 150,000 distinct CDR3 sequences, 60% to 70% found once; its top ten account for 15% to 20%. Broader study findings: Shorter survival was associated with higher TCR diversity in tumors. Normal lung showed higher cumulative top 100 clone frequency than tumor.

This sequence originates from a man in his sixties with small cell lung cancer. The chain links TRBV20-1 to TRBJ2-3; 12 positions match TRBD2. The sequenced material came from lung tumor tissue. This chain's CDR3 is CSASLAGGEADTQYF. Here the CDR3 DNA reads TGCAGTGCTAGCCTAGCGGGAGGGGAGGCAGATACGCAGTATTTT.